This T cell receptor beta chain was sequenced during a study of T-cell memory formation after mild COVID-19. Study context: Clusters of TCRs were largely donor specific. General study results and limits: Among CD4+ contracting clones, most were CM and EM, and CD8+ ones EMRA.

5'RACE primed from the constant segment yielded TCR alpha and TCR beta cDNA libraries bearing sample barcodes and UMIs. Using its own MiXCR run on the 5' RACE reads, TCRdb lists one record per CDR3 protein. The top ten clones hold about 11% of a sample with 450,000 to 650,000 distinct CDR3 sequences, 15% to 20% of them seen once. As concerns this clonotype: The antigen is unknown. Since a much larger clone is just one base distant, this may be a read error.

Germline V CDR1 and CDR2: MNHEY, SMNVEV (reference sequence). V was shortened by 6 bases and J by 1 base, with 13 bases between the two germline ends. CDR3 length: 15 amino acids. The clonotype comes from an adult woman who had mild COVID-19 (a few samples of this study predate the infection). Cell type and time point are not known. The V call is TRBV27, the J call TRBJ1-5, with D perhaps TRBD1 (6 bases). Sequencing used PBMCs or a T cell subset sorted from them (not recorded which). As DNA, the CDR3 is TGTGCCAGCAGGAGACAGGAGGGGAGCAATCAGCCCCAGCATTTT. Translating it yields CASRRQEGSNQPQHF.